Shown below are 11 T cell receptor beta chains from a single sample sequenced in a study of T cell repertoires in cytomegalovirus infection. TCRdb called the reads again in MiXCR, with one record for every CDR3 protein. The table lists 650,000 to 900,000 distinct CDR3 sequences, 30% to 35% of them singletons. Their recognized antigens are unknown. Here the sequenced sample was cultured CD8+ T cells from PBMCs, taken from culture after CMV antigen stimulation. The receptor source for this set is a human donor in good health (CMV status not recorded). Some clones in this sample may be carry-over from other donors' samples.

The V call is TRBV6-2 or TRBV6-3, the J call TRBJ1-2, with unresolved D. The CDR3 spans 13 residues. Per germline, CDR1 MNHEY and CDR2 SVGEGT. The V and J ends lost 8 bases and 4 bases respectively, with 14 bases between them. The CDR3 DNA reads TGTGCCAGCGGACCGAAGACCTTCTATGGCTACACCTTC. Translation: CASGPKTFYGYTF.

The chain carries TRBV6-1 and TRBJ2-2; TRBD2 agrees at 11 bases. V lost 5 bases, J lost 0 bases, and 8 bases stayed unmatched. Germline lookup yields CDR1 MNHNS and CDR2 SASEGT. The CDR3 spans 18 residues. CDR3 residues: CASSKRLAGTTNTGELFF. The CDR3, as DNA: TGTGCCAGCAGTAAAAGACTAGCGGGGACCACGAACACCGGGGAGCTGTTTTTT.

This clonotype was seen a handful of times. The chain employs TRBV12-3 or TRBV12-4 and TRBJ1-4; tentative D call: TRBD1 (5 bases). The CDR3 consists of 12 residues. Deletions cut 8 bases from V and 7 bases from J, with 11 bases between. This CDR3 reads CASGVTGEKLFF. CDR3 in DNA: TGTGCCAGCGGGGTAACAGGTGAAAAACTGTTTTTT.

This clonotype was detected only a few times. This sequence joins TRBV5-6 and TRBJ2-7; 9 bases map to TRBD1. The CDR3 has 13 residues. V was clipped by 4 bases and J by 5 bases; unmatched bases: 4. CDR1 is SGHDT and CDR2 is YYEEEE in the germline V gene. CDR3 in amino acids: CASSRDREDEQYF. CDR3 coding DNA: TGTGCCAGCAGCAGGGACAGGGAAGACGAGCAGTACTTC.

This clonotype was observed at least ten times. This chain connects TRBV6-1 to TRBJ1-1; 9 nucleotides agree with TRBD1. V dropped 6 bases and J dropped 2; count of bases not matched to a gene: 4. Germline lookup yields CDR1 MNHNS and CDR2 SASEGT. This CDR3 region has 14 residues. CDR3 sequence (DNA): TGTGCCAGCAGGAGGGACAGGGCAAACACTGAAGCTTTCTTT. Its translation: CASRRDRANTEAFF.

The chain couples TRBV2 to TRBJ1-1; D remains ambiguous. Trimming removed 6 bases from V and 5 bases from J, with 13 bases in between. The germline CDR1 and CDR2 sequences are SNHLY and FYNNEI. The CDR3 length is 13 residues. The CDR3 DNA follows: TGTGCCAGCAGCGGCCCCCTACCGACTGAAGCTTTCTTT. It translates to CASSGPLPTEAFF.

The sample holds a few counts of this clonotype. J is TRBJ1-1 and V is TRBV7-4, with D maybe TRBD1 (5 bases). CDR1 and CDR2 from the germline V gene are SGHVT and SQSDAQ. The V end lost 5 bases, the J end lost 3 bases, and 13 bases lay between the germline ends. This CDR3 has 14 amino acids. The CDR3 sequence is CASSPGGGYTEAFF. The CDR3 coding sequence is TGTGCCAGCAGCCCCGGGGGAGGGTACACTGAAGCTTTCTTT.

V is TRBV9 and J is TRBJ1-3; D is perhaps TRBD1 (6 bases). The length of the CDR3 is 17 residues. CDR1 is SGDLS, CDR2 YYNGEE, per germline. V was pared by 2 bases and J by 4 bases, with 19 bases between. The CDR3 loop is CASSVRMGQGTGNTIYF. The CDR3 nucleotides are TGTGCCAGCAGCGTGAGGATGGGCCAGGGGACGGGAAACACCATATATTTT.

The chain joins TRBV29-1 to TRBJ2-3; the D is unclear. In germline, CDR1 is SQVTM, CDR2 ANQGSEA. The CDR3 covers 15 residues. The V end lost 6 bases, the J end lost 2 bases, and 18 bases lay between the germline ends. The CDR3 loop is CSVTGGLAPTDTQYF. In nucleotides, the CDR3 is TGCAGCGTGACGGGTGGTTTAGCCCCCACAGATACGCAGTATTTT.

This clonotype has only a few counts. The chain joins TRBV7-9 to TRBJ1-6; no reliable D call. V shed 5 bases and J shed 6 bases, with 17 bases lying between them. The CDR3 is 16 residues long. Looked up from germline, CDR1 is SEHNR and CDR2 is FQNEAQ (reference sequence). CDR3 sequence: CASSPRYGNLNSPLHF. CDR3 bases: TGTGCCAGCAGCCCCCGGTATGGGAACCTTAATTCACCCCTCCACTTT.

The genes are TRBV11-2 and TRBJ1-2; D may be TRBD1 (5 bases). V was cut by 3 bases and J by 9 bases, with 8 bases left in between. There are 11 residues in the CDR3. The V gene's germline CDR1 is SGHAT and CDR2 FQNNGV. The CDR3 loop is CASSFRARYTF. Written as DNA, the CDR3 is TGTGCCAGCAGCTTCAGGGCACGCTACACCTTC.